This TCR beta chain was found in a study of blood T cell repertoires in COVID-19. Study summary: Whether acute or convalescent, the COVID-19 samples came from the United States, Italy and Spain. In each case, the material was cDNA or gDNA derived from T cells, B-cell-depleted T cells, or PBMCs.

Original handling: Reference gene primer amplification gave nucleated cell count estimates. Clones were read by immunoSEQ multiplex PCR, and TCRdb kept only the in-frame ones, dropping some. V and J calls plus clone size are reproduced from that table; the DNA served to infer D and trimming. Counted here are about 110,000 clones, roughly 84% occurring once; the ten biggest clones make up 7.5% to 9.5%. Sample: peripheral blood. This clonotype was sampled from a woman in her seventies who had recovered from COVID-19.

The CDR3 DNA reads as TGCGCCAGCAGCTTGACTTCTTTCAACACAGATACGCAGTATTTT. It codes for CASSLTSFNTDTQYF. This chain uses TRBV5-1 with TRBJ2-3; D is unclear. Germline V gene lookup returns CDR1 SGHRS and CDR2 YFSETQ. Trimming removed 1 base from V and 2 bases from J, with 11 bases in between. CDR3 length equals 15 residues.